This T cell receptor beta chain is drawn from a study of cytomegalovirus exposure and HLA in healthy donors. The PCR used 60 Vbeta and 13 Jbeta primers. Sequencing used immunoSEQ multiplex PCR; TCRdb keeps in-frame clones, though not all of them. The sample has about 130,000 clones; about 85% are singletons. The CDR3 is 15 amino acids. The ends were cut back, 3 bases at V and 0 bases at J, with 11 bases in the middle. Germline assignment: CDR1 MDHEN and CDR2 SYDVKM. The source of this sequence is a man aged 18 to 29 in good health and CMV-seropositive. The sequencing sample was made of PBMCs. J is TRBJ1-1 and V is TRBV28; tentatively, D is TRBD1 (5 bases). Here the CDR3 DNA reads TGTGCCAGCAGTTTCCCAGGGTCCATGAACACTGAAGCTTTCTTT. Translated: CASSFPGSMNTEAFF.